Below, one TCR beta chain is given with its context. There are 16 residues in the CDR3. V lost 0 bases and J lost 5, with 16 bases in between. The germline gives CDR1 MGHRA, CDR2 YSYEKL. These data originate in a study of blood T cell repertoires in COVID-19. At the level of the study: There were acute and convalescent COVID-19 samples, and they came from the United States, Italy and Spain. PBMCs, B-cell-depleted T cells, or T cells were the source of the cDNA or gDNA that made up the material.

In the original workflow: Estimation of nucleated cell counts relied on the amplification of reference gene primers. Clones were read by immunoSEQ multiplex PCR, and TCRdb kept only the in-frame ones, dropping some. Clonal size and the V and J genes are those of that table, whereas D and trimming came from the DNA. Of about 270,000 clones listed, approximately 85% are singletons. One Seattle source followed patients from active infection through their disease course. The sample comprised peripheral blood. This TCR derives from a woman aged 80 or over with COVID-19, enrolled during active disease. The rearrangement links TRBV4-1 to TRBJ1-2, with D perhaps TRBD1 (5 bases). As DNA, the CDR3 is TGCGCCAGCAGCCAAGATGGTGATGGCCGGGGGTATGGCTACACCTTC. Translated, it gives CASSQDGDGRGYGYTF.